These 6 T cell receptor beta chains share one sample of origin, sequenced in a study of cytotoxic CD8 clonotypes in ibrutinib-treated CLL. The assay was immunoSEQ multiplex PCR, and TCRdb's table has in-frame clones only and misses some. The repertoire holds about 76,000 clones, with around 83% as singletons. Sample: PBMCs, taken before ibrutinib treatment. Receptors originate from a human donor with chronic lymphocytic leukemia.

This clone was seen just once. This rearrangement joins TRBV7-3 to TRBJ2-5; 9 nucleotides agree with TRBD1. CDR1 is SGHTA, CDR2 FQGTGA, per germline. This CDR3 has 14 amino acids. V gave up 4 bases and J gave up 5 bases; unmatched junction bases: 5. The CDR3 loop reads CASSYRGRDETQYF. CDR3 bases: TGTGCCAGCAGCTACAGGGGGCGCGATGAGACCCAGTACTTC.

The CDR3 region is CASSLNAKADYGYTF. The DNA for the CDR3 is TGTGCCAGCAGCTTAAATGCCAAGGCGGACTATGGCTACACCTTC. The rearrangement uses TRBV7-2 and TRBJ1-2, with D unclear. Looked up from germline, CDR1 is SGHTA and CDR2 is FQGNSA. Trimming removed 2 bases at V and 3 bases at J, with 13 bases between. The CDR3 covers 15 residues.

This clone came up once. The chain employs TRBV27 and TRBJ1-1; the D gene is possibly TRBD1 (6 bases). CDR3 length: 15 amino acids. Germline V CDR1 and CDR2: MNHEY, SMNVEV (reference sequence). Trimming took off 3 bases at V and 11 bases at J, with 22 bases between the two ends. The CDR3 DNA reads TGTGCCAGCAGTTTTAGGAACCGAGGCGTTCAGGGGGCTTTCTTT. Amino acids: CASSFRNRGVQGAFF.

The CDR3 reads CASSGTGWSEAFF. CDR3 coding DNA: TGTGCCAGCAGCGGGACAGGGTGGTCTGAAGCTTTCTTT. The gene calls are TRBV7-9 and TRBJ1-1, with 9 positions matching TRBD1. The ends lost 5 bases at V and 6 bases at J; junction bases unmatched: 4. The CDR3 contains 13 residues. Looked up from germline, CDR1 is SEHNR and CDR2 is FQNEAQ (reference sequence).

The chain links TRBV2 to TRBJ2-4; 7 bases line up with TRBD1. The CDR3 runs 15 residues. V shed 2 bases and J 7 bases; nucleotides not matched to a gene: 8. Per the germline V gene, CDR1 is SNHLY and CDR2 is FYNNEI. Written as DNA, the CDR3 is TGTGCCAGCAGTGAACAGACAGGGTTCCTGAACATTCAGTACTTC. It translates to CASSEQTGFLNIQYF.

This clone was recorded a few times. The chain recombines TRBV2 with TRBJ2-7; 8 positions agree with TRBD1. Germline V gene data show CDR1 as SNHLY and CDR2 as FYNNEI. The junction had 8 bases not matched to a gene; V was cut back by 4 bases and J by 0 bases. There are 16 residues in the CDR3. DNA for the CDR3: TGTGCCAGCAGTGCAGCCGGGACAGGTGACTCCTACGAGCAGTACTTC. It translates to CASSAAGTGDSYEQYF.